The T cell receptor beta chain described here comes from a study of T cell responses to AZD1222 COVID-19 vaccine. Study results and limitations: Only 5 or 6 people who got AZD1222 tested seropositive at baseline. Most donors were white British and more were female, and clonal diversity was possibly underestimated. Recipients of two AZD1222 doses showed rising Spike-specific TCR breadth and depth.

The CDR3 extends over 15 amino acids. V shed 1 base, J shed 1 base, and the junction held 3 bases outside the gene matches. CDR1 is SGHRS, CDR2 YFSETQ, per germline. With respect to this clone: Its antigen is unknown.

Clones were sequenced by immunoSEQ multiplex PCR, and TCRdb holds only the in-frame ones, with some missing. The sample records fewer than 120,000 clones, 85% to 95% being singletons. This chain uses TRBV5-1 with TRBJ1-1; the match to TRBD1 covers 8 bases. Here the sequenced sample was peripheral blood, taken 28 days after the second AZD1222 dose. The TCR sequence derives from an adult who received the AZD1222 COVID-19 vaccine. The CDR3 sequence is CASSLTGQGNTEAFF. The CDR3 DNA is TGCGCCAGCAGCTTGACTGGACAGGGGAACACTGAAGCTTTCTTT.